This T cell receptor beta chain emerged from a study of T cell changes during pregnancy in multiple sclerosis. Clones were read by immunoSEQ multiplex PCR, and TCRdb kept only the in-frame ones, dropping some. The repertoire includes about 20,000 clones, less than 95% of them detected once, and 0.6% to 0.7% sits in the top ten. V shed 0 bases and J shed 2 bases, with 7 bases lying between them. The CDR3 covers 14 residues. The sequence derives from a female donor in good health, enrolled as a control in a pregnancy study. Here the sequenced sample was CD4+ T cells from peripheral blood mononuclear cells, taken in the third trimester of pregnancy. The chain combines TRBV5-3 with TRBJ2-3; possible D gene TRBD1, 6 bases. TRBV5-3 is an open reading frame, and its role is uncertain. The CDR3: CARSLDRATDTQYF. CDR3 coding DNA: TGTGCCAGAAGCTTGGACAGGGCCACAGATACGCAGTATTTT.